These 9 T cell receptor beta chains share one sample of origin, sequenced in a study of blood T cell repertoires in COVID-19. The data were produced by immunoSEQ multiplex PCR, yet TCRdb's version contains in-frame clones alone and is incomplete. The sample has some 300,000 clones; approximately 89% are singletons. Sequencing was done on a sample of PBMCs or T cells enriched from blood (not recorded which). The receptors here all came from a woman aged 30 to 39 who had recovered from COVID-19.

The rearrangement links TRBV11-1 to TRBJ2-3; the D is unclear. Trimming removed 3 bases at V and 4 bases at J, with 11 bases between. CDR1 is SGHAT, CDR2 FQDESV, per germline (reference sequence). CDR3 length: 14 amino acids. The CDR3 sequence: CASSLRLDADTQYF. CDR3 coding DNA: TGTGCCAGCAGCTTGCGGCTAGACGCAGATACGCAGTATTTT.

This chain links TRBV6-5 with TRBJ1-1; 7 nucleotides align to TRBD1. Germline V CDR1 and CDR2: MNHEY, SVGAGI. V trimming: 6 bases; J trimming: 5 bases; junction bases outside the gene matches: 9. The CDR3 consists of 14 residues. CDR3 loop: CASSVGGSGTEAFF. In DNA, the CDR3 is TGTGCCAGCAGCGTAGGGGGCTCGGGAACTGAAGCTTTCTTT.

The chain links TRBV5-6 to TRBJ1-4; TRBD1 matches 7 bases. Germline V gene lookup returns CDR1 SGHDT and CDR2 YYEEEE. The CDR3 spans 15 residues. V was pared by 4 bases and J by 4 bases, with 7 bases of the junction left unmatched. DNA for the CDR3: TGTGCCAGCAGCCAGGGACAGACTTATAATGAAAAACTGTTTTTT. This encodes CASSQGQTYNEKLFF.

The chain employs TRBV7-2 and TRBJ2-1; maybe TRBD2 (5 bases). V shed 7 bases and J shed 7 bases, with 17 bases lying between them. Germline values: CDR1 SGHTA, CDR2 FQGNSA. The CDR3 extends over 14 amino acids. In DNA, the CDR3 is TGTGCCAGCACCCCGAGAGCGGCCTCTAATGAGCAGTTCTTC. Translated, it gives CASTPRAASNEQFF.

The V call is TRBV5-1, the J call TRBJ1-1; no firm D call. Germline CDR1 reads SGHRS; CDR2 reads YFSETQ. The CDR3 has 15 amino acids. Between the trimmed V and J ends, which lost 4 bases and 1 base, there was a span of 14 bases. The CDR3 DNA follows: TGCGCCAGCAGCCCGCCCCCCGGAGGGAACACTGAAGCTTTCTTT. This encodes CASSPPPGGNTEAFF.

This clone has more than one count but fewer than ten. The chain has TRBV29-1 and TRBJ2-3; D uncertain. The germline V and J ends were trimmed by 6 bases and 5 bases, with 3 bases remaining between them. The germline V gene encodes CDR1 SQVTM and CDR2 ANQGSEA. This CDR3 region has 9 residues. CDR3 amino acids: CSVGDTQYF. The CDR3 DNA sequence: TGCAGCGTCGGAGATACGCAGTATTTT.

CDR3 nucleotide sequence: TGTGCCAGTACCAAGAACGGACAGGTCTACGAGCAGTACTTC. As protein: CASTKNGQVYEQYF. V gene TRBV19 combines with J gene TRBJ2-7; 7 nucleotides match TRBD1. The trim removed 7 bases at V and 3 bases at J, leaving 9 bases unmatched. This CDR3 has 14 residues. Germline CDR1 reads LNHDA; CDR2 reads SQIVND (reference sequence).

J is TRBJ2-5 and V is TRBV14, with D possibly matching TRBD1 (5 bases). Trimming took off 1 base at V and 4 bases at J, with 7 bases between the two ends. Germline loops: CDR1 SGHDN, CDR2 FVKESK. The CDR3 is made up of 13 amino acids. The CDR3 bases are TGTGCCAGCAGCCAAGGGGGCCCAGAGACCCAGTACTTC. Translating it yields CASSQGGPETQYF.

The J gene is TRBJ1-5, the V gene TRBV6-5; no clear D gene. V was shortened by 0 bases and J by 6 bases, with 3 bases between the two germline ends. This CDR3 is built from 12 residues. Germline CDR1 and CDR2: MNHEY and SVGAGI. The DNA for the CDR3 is TGTGCCAGCAGTTACTCCGGTCAGCCCCAGCATTTT. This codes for CASSYSGQPQHF.